The clone carrying this TCR beta chain has more than one count but fewer than ten. This record comes from a study of identical twins. In TCRdb, the 5' RACE reads were re-called with MiXCR into one record per CDR3 protein. The sample carries 600,000 to 700,000 distinct CDR3 sequences, less than 25% recorded once. The germline gives CDR1 SEHNR, CDR2 FQNEAQ (reference sequence). The V end was cut by 0 bases, the J end by 2 bases, with 8 bases between. The CDR3 is made up of 16 amino acids. These data were likewise used in another study, on T cells expressing NK-cell markers.

The sequenced sample consisted of PBMCs. The sequence derives from a woman aged 18-29 years in good health. The V gene is TRBV7-9, the J gene TRBJ2-6, with a possible D match to TRBD2 (6 bases). Written as DNA, the CDR3 is TGTGCCAGCAGCTTAGCGCGGGGTCCTGGGGCCAACGTCCTGACTTTC. Translated: CASSLARGPGANVLTF.